The 25 T cell receptor beta chains below come from one sample, sequenced in a study of cytomegalovirus exposure and HLA in healthy donors. 13 Jbeta primers and 60 Vbeta primers were used for the PCR. The data were produced by immunoSEQ multiplex PCR, yet TCRdb's version contains in-frame clones alone and is incomplete. The sample includes about 150,000 clones, around 80% of them seen just once. Sequencing was carried out using PBMCs. These receptor sequences come from a man aged 30 to 39 in good health.

The chain is built from TRBV19 and TRBJ2-3, with TRBD1 as a possible D gene (6 bases). The CDR3 totals 14 residues. Germline values: CDR1 LNHDA, CDR2 SQIVND (reference sequence). V was trimmed by 8 bases and J by 2 bases, leaving 14 bases between them. The chain's CDR3 is CASGRDTTTDTQYF. The CDR3 coding sequence is TGTGCCAGTGGCCGGGACACAACCACAGATACGCAGTATTTT.

The rearrangement uses TRBV30 and TRBJ2-4, with D hard to call. The CDR3 runs 14 residues. Trimming removed 5 bases at V and 0 bases at J, with 11 bases between. The V gene's germline CDR1 is GTSNPN and CDR2 SVGIG (reference sequence). Here the CDR3 reads CAWGRTLAKNIQYF. The DNA for the CDR3 is TGTGCCTGGGGCAGAACGCTAGCCAAAAACATTCAGTACTTC. The full variable domain, in which reference TRBV30 and TRBJ2-4 provide the parts outside the CDR3, is SQTIHQWPATLVQPVGSPLSLECTVEGTSNPNLYWYRQAAGRGLQLLFYSVGIGQISSEVPQNLSASRPQDRQFILSSKKLLLSDSGFYLCAWGRTLAKNIQYFGAGTRLSVL.

This rearrangement joins TRBV7-2 to TRBJ2-1; 9 bases are a match to TRBD2. The CDR3 loop spans 15 amino acids. Losses at the gene ends were 4 bases for V and 8 bases for J; bases not matched to a gene: 9. The germline gives CDR1 SGHTA, CDR2 FQGNSA. CDR3 coding DNA: TGTGCCAGCAGCTCTACTAGCGGGCTGGGGGATGAGCAGTTCTTC. Encoded protein: CASSSTSGLGDEQFF.

The V call is TRBV11-3, the J call TRBJ2-7; TRBD1 might be the D (5 bases). This CDR3 has 16 amino acids. CDR1 and CDR2 (germline): SGHNT, YENEEA. Trimming removed 4 bases at V and 5 bases at J, with 21 bases between. CDR3 DNA: TGTGCCAGCAGCTCCCCTTGGGGCGGTCCCTACGACGAGCAGTACTTC. It codes for CASSSPWGGPYDEQYF.

This sequence joins TRBV12-5 and TRBJ1-1; 7 bases fit TRBD1. The CDR3 is 15 residues long. The trim removed 2 bases at V and 1 base at J, leaving 4 bases unmatched. Germline lookup yields CDR1 LGHNT and CDR2 FRNRAP. As DNA, the CDR3 is TGTGCTAGTGGTTTGTGGACAGGACCGAACACTGAAGCTTTCTTT. Amino acid sequence: CASGLWTGPNTEAFF.

This clone was detected only a few times. V is TRBV29-1 and J is TRBJ2-7; D may be TRBD2 (5 bases). V shed 4 bases and J shed 6 bases, with 10 bases lying between them. The CDR3 is made up of 11 amino acids. The germline V gene has CDR1 SQVTM and CDR2 ANQGSEA. CDR3 sequence: CSVVGGTEQYF. CDR3 DNA sequence: TGCAGCGTTGTAGGAGGAACCGAGCAGTACTTC.

This chain links TRBV29-1 with TRBJ2-7; maybe TRBD2 (6 bases). CDR1 is SQVTM and CDR2 is ANQGSEA in the germline V gene. V was pared by 1 base and J by 2 bases, with 9 bases between. This CDR3 is 13 amino acids long. CDR3 region: CSVEAGVPYEQYF. CDR3 coding DNA: TGCAGCGTTGAAGCGGGAGTCCCCTACGAGCAGTACTTC.

The chain couples TRBV25-1 to TRBJ2-5; TRBD2 is a possible D gene (6 bases). V was shortened by 7 bases and J by 5 bases, with 26 bases between the two germline ends. The germline gives CDR1 MGHDK, CDR2 SYGVNS. CDR3 size: 17 residues. CDR3 residues: CASKAESPGLSGETQYF. In DNA, the CDR3 is TGTGCCAGCAAGGCGGAGTCTCCGGGACTCTCTGGGGAGACCCAGTACTTC.

The chain couples TRBV5-1 to TRBJ2-5; D gene ambiguous. The closer fit of TRBJ2-7 to the DNA end suggests the J call may be wrong. Germline values: CDR1 SGHRS, CDR2 YFSETQ. CDR3 size: 15 residues. CDR3 protein: CASSPVPASSYEQYF. The CDR3 nucleotides read TGCGCCAGCAGCCCCGTCCCGGCTAGCTCCTACGAGCAGTACTTC.

This sequence joins TRBV7-9 and TRBJ2-1, with TRBD2 matching over 8 bases. Trimming at V came to 1 base and at J to 5 bases, leaving 4 bases not matched to a gene. The CDR3 extends over 15 amino acids. The germline gives CDR1 SEHNR, CDR2 FQNEAQ (reference sequence). The CDR3 coding sequence is TGTGCCAGCAGCTTAGGACTAGCGAACAACAATGAGCAGTTCTTC. Translated, it gives CASSLGLANNNEQFF.

The chain carries TRBV18 and TRBJ2-7, with TRBD1 matching 8 bases. CDR1 and CDR2 (germline): KGHSH, LQKENI. The CDR3 extends over 13 amino acids. Unmatched junction bases numbered 3, after V lost 3 bases and J lost 5 bases. CDR3 coding DNA: TGTGCCAGCTCACCGACAGGGGCCAACGAGCAGTACTTC. It specifies CASSPTGANEQYF.

This chain joins TRBV11-3 and TRBJ2-7; 8 bases line up with TRBD2. The CDR3 is 18 residues long. Germline CDR1 and CDR2: SGHNT and YENEEA. With V trimmed by 0 bases and J by 2 bases, 12 bases remained unmatched. The CDR3: CASSLDQGGSGTPYEQYF. CDR3 coding DNA: TGTGCCAGCAGCTTAGATCAAGGAGGTAGCGGGACCCCCTACGAGCAGTACTTC.

This chain links TRBV27 with TRBJ2-7, with 7 bases that match TRBD2. With 3 bases clipped from V and 4 bases from J, the junction kept 3 bases outside the gene matches. The germline CDR1 and CDR2 sequences are MNHEY and SMNVEV (reference sequence). The CDR3 contains 13 residues. The CDR3 DNA reads TGTGCCAGCAGTTTTCGACTAGCTTACGAGCAGTACTTC. It translates to CASSFRLAYEQYF.

This clone was seen just once. The rearrangement links TRBV30 to TRBJ2-1; weak D call: TRBD2 (6 bases). The germline V and J ends were trimmed by 3 bases and 12 bases, with 15 bases remaining between them. CDR1 and CDR2 (germline): GTSNPN, SVGIG (reference sequence). The CDR3 length is 12 residues. The CDR3 nucleotides are TGTGCCTGGAGGAATCCGGGACTGGGGCAGTTCTTC. Its protein product is CAWRNPGLGQFF. Full variable domain (outside the CDR3, taken from reference TRBV30 and TRBJ2-1): SQTIHQWPATLVQPVGSPLSLECTVEGTSNPNLYWYRQAAGRGLQLLFYSVGIGQISSEVPQNLSASRPQDRQFILSSKKLLLSDSGFYLCAWRNPGLGQFFGPGTRLTVL.

V and J are TRBV11-1 and TRBJ2-2; 8 positions agree with TRBD1. The CDR3 contains 13 residues. Trimming cost V 5 bases and J 11 bases; bases outside gene matches: 7. Germline V gene lookup returns CDR1 SGHAT and CDR2 FQDESV (reference sequence). The chain's CDR3 is CASSPRTGSELFF. The DNA for the CDR3 is TGTGCCAGCAGCCCCAGGACAGGGAGTGAGCTGTTTTTT.

This chain joins TRBV10-2 and TRBJ2-3; D ambiguous. Germline lookup yields CDR1 WSHSY and CDR2 SAAADI. V lost 0 bases and J 6 bases, leaving 7 bases between the germline ends. This CDR3 is built from 13 residues. The CDR3 is CASSESLVDTQYF. In DNA form, the CDR3 reads TGCGCCAGCAGTGAGTCGTTAGTTGATACGCAGTATTTT.

Details on this clone: A junction boundary mismatches the germline segment, possibly from a read error. V is TRBV7-9 and J is TRBJ2-7, with D unresolved. The CDR3 consists of 11 residues. Germline CDR1 is SEHNR and CDR2 is FQNEAQ (reference sequence). CDR3 DNA: TGTTCCAGCAGCGCCCACAGTGAGCAGTACTTC. It specifies CSSSAHSEQYF.

The V gene is TRBV28, the J gene TRBJ2-3; D is ambiguous. The V gene lost 8 bases and the J gene lost 1 base, with 19 bases spanning the gap. This CDR3 region has 16 residues. CDR1 MDHEN and CDR2 SYDVKM come from the germline V gene. The CDR3 region is CASAHAFRGRTDTQYF. CDR3 bases: TGTGCCAGCGCCCACGCCTTCCGCGGCCGCACAGATACGCAGTATTTT.

This chain uses TRBV5-1 with TRBJ1-6; D uncertain. V was shortened by 0 bases and J by 10 bases, with 8 bases between the two germline ends. The germline V gene has CDR1 SGHRS and CDR2 YFSETQ. The CDR3 is made up of 13 amino acids. The CDR3 DNA sequence: TGCGCCAGCAGCTTGGCGGGGTGGTCACCCCTCCACTTT. It is translated as CASSLAGWSPLHF.

This clone was detected only a few times. The chain couples TRBV29-1 to TRBJ2-7; perhaps TRBD2 as D (5 bases). This CDR3 has 13 amino acids. The V gene lost 4 bases and the J gene lost 5 bases, with 15 bases spanning the gap. Germline V CDR1 and CDR2: SQVTM, ANQGSEA. This CDR3 reads CSVAEAEVNEQYF. The CDR3 DNA sequence: TGCAGCGTTGCGGAGGCAGAGGTCAACGAGCAGTACTTC.

This rearrangement joins TRBV9 to TRBJ2-6; D may be TRBD2 (5 bases). Deletions cut 3 bases from V and 8 bases from J, with 18 bases between. Germline loops: CDR1 SGDLS, CDR2 YYNGEE. The CDR3 contains 16 residues. In nucleotides, the CDR3 is TGTGCCAGCAGCGCTAGCAAAGATTTCGTGACCAACGTCCTGACTTTC. Its translation is CASSASKDFVTNVLTF.

The rearrangement uses TRBV28 and TRBJ2-7, with a weak D call TRBD1 (5 bases). CDR1 and CDR2 from the germline V gene are MDHEN and SYDVKM. V lost 7 bases to trimming and J lost 2 bases, with 15 bases between them. This CDR3 comprises 14 residues. The DNA for the CDR3 is TGTGCCAGCAAATTAGGGGCAGGTGCCTACGAGCAGTACTTC. Translating it yields CASKLGAGAYEQYF.

This chain links TRBV7-8 with TRBJ2-5; weak D call: TRBD2 (5 bases). This CDR3 region has 13 residues. Germline CDR1 SGHVS, CDR2 FQNEAQ. The CDR3 loop is CATEGWEQETQYF. Written as DNA, the CDR3 is TGTGCGACCGAAGGGTGGGAGCAAGAGACCCAGTACTTC.

This chain uses TRBV25-1 with TRBJ1-4; the D is unclear. CDR1 and CDR2 from the germline V gene are MGHDK and SYGVNS. CDR3 size: 14 residues. Between the trimmed V and J ends, which lost 3 bases and 8 bases, there was a span of 13 bases. Here the CDR3 reads CASSETPPGEKLFF. CDR3 DNA: TGTGCCAGCAGTGAGACGCCACCGGGGGAAAAACTGTTTTTT.

This chain connects TRBV29-1 to TRBJ2-3, with 7 bases lining up with TRBD2. The J segment lost 5 bases and the V segment lost 2 bases, leaving 4 bases of the junction unmatched. There are 13 residues in the CDR3. The germline gives CDR1 SQVTM, CDR2 ANQGSEA. This chain's CDR3 is CSVESSGVDTQYF. The CDR3 DNA sequence: TGCAGCGTTGAATCCAGCGGGGTAGATACGCAGTATTTT.